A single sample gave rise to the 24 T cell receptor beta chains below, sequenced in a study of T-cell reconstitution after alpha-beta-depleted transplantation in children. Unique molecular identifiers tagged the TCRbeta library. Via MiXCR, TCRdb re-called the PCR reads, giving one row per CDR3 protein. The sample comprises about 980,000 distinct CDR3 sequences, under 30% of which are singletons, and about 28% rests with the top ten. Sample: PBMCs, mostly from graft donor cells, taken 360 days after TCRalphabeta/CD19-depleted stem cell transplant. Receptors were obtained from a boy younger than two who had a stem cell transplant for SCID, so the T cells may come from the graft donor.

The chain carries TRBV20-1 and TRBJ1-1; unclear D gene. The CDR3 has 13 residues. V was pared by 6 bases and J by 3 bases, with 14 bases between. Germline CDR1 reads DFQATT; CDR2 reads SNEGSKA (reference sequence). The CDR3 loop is CSAETGRYTEAFF. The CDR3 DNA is TGCAGTGCCGAGACCGGGCGATACACTGAAGCTTTCTTT.

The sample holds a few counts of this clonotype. This CDR3 is CASSFGYLQRAKNIQYF. CDR3 DNA sequence: TGTGCCAGCAGTTTCGGCTACCTACAGAGGGCCAAAAACATTCAGTACTTC. V is TRBV12-3 or TRBV12-4 and J is TRBJ2-4; the D is unclear. The CDR3 is 17 residues long. Deletions cut 3 bases from V and 1 base from J, with 16 bases between.

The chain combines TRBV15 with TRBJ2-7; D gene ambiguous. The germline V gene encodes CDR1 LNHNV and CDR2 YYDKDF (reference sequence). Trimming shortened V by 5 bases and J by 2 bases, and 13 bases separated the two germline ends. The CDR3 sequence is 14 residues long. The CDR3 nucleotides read TGTGCCACCAGCCCAAAGACCGCGCCCTACGAGCAGTACTTC. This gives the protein CATSPKTAPYEQYF.

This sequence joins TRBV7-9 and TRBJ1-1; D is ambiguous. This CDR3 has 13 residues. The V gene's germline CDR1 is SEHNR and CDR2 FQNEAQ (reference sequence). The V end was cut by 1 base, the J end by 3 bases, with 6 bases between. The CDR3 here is CASSLVQHTEAFF. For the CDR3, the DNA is TGTGCCAGCAGCTTAGTCCAGCACACTGAAGCTTTCTTT.

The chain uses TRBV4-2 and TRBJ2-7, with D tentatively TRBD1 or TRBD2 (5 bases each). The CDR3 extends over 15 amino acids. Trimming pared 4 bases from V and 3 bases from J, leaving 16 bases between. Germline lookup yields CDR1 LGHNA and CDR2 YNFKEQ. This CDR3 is CASSPGMGPNYEQYF. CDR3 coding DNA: TGTGCCAGCAGCCCGGGAATGGGGCCGAACTACGAGCAGTACTTC.

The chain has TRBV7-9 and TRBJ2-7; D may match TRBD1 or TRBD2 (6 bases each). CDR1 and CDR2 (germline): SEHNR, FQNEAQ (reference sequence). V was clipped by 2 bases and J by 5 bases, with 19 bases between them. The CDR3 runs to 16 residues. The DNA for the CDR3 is TGTGCCAGCAGCTTATGGGGTGGGGGGCGCATGGACGAGCAGTACTTC. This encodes CASSLWGGGRMDEQYF. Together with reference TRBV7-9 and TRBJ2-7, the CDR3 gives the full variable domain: DTGVSQNPRHKITKRGQNVTFRCDPISEHNRLYWYRQTLGQGPEFLTYFQNEAQLEKSRLLSDRFSAERPKGSFSTLEIQRTEQGDSAMYLCASSLWGGGRMDEQYFGPGTRLTVT.

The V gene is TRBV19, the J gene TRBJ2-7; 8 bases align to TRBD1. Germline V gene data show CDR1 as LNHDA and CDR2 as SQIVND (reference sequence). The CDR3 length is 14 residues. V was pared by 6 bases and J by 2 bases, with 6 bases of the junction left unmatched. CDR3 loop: CASRTRQGPYEQYF. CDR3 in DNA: TGTGCCAGTAGGACCCGACAGGGGCCCTACGAGCAGTACTTC. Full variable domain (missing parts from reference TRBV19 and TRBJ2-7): DGGITQSPKYLFRKEGQNVTLSCEQNLNHDAMYWYRQDPGQGLRLIYYSQIVNDFQKGDIAEGYSVSREKKESFPLTVTSAQKNPTAFYLCASRTRQGPYEQYFGPGTRLTVT.

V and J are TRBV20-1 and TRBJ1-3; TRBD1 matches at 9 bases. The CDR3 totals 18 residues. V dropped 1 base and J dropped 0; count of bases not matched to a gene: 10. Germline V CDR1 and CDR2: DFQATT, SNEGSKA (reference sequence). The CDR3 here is CSARGGPGQGGSGNTIYF. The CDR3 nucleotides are TGCAGTGCTAGAGGGGGCCCGGGACAGGGAGGCTCTGGAAACACCATATATTTT.

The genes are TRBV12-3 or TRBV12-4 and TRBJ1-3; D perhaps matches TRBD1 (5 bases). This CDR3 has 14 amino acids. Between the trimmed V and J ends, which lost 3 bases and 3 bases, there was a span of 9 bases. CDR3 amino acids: CASSLIQGGNTIYF. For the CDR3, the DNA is TGTGCCAGCAGTTTGATCCAGGGTGGAAACACCATATATTTT.

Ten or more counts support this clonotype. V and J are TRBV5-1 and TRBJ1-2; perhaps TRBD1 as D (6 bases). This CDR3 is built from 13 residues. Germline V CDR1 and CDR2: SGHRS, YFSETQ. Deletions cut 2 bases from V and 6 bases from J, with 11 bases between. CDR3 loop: CASSFGEGDGYTF. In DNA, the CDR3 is TGCGCCAGCAGCTTTGGTGAGGGGGATGGCTACACCTTC.

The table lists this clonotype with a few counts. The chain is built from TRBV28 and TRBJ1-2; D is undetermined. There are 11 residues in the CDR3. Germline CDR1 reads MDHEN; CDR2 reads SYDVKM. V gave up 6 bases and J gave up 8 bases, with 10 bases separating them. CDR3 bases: TGTGCCAGCAGAAAGACATACGGCTACACCTTC. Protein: CASRKTYGYTF.

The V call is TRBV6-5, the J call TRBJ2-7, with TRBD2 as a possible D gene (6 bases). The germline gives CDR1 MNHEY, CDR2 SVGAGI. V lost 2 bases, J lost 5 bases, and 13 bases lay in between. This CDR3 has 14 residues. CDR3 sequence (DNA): TGTGCCAGCAGTTACGCGGGGTTGGGAAACGAGCAGTACTTC. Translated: CASSYAGLGNEQYF.

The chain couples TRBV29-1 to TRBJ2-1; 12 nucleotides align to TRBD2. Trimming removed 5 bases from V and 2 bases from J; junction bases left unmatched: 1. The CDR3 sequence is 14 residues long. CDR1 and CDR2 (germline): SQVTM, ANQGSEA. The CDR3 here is CSVSSGGAYNEQFF. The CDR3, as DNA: TGCAGCGTTTCTAGCGGGGGGGCCTACAATGAGCAGTTCTTC.

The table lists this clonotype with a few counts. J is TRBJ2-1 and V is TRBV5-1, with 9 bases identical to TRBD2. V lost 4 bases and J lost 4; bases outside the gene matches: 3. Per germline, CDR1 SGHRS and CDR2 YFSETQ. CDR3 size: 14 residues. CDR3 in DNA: TGCGCCAGCAGCGGACTAGCGAGATACAATGAGCAGTTCTTC. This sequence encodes CASSGLARYNEQFF.

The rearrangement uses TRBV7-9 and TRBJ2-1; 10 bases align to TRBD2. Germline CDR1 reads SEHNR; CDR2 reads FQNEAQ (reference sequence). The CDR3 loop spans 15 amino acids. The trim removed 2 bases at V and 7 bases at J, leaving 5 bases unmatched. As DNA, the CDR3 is TGTGCCAGCAGCTTAAGCGGGGGGGTGGTGAATGAGCAGTTCTTC. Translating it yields CASSLSGGVVNEQFF.

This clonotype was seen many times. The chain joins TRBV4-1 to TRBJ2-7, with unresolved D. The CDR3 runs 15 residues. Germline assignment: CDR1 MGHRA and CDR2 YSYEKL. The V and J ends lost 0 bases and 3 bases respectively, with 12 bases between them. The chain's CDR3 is CASSQESMGNYEQYF. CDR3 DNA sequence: TGCGCCAGCAGCCAAGAATCAATGGGAAACTACGAGCAGTACTTC.

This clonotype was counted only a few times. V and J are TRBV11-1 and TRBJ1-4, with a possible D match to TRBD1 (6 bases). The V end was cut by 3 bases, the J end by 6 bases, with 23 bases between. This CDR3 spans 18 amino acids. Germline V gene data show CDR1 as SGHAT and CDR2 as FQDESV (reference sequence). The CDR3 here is CASSLILYREGKDEKLFF. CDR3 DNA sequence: TGTGCCAGCAGCTTGATTTTGTACAGGGAAGGGAAGGATGAAAAACTGTTTTTT.

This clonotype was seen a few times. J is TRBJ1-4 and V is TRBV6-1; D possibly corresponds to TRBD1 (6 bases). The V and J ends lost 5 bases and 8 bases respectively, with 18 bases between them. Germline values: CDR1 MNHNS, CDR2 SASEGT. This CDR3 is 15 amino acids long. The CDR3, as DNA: TGTGCCAGCAGTACCAGACAGGCCCGTGGAGAAAAACTGTTTTTT. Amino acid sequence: CASSTRQARGEKLFF.

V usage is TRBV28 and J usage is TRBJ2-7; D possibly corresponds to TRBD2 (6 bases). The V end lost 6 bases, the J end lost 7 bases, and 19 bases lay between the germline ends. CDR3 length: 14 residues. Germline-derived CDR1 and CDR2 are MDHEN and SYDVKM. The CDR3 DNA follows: TGTGCCAGCAGGACCGGGACTGTCATGGGGGAGCAGTACTTC. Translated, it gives CASRTGTVMGEQYF.

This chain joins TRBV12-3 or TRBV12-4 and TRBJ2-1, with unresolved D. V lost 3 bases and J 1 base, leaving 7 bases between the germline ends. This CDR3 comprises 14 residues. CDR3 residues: CASSFAESYNEQFF. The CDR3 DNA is TGTGCCAGCAGTTTCGCAGAATCCTACAATGAGCAGTTCTTC.

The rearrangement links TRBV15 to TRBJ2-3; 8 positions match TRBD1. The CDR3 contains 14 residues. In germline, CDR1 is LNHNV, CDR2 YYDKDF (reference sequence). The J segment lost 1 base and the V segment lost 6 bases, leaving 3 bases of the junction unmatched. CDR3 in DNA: TGTGCCACCAGGGTGACAGGGGGCACAGATACGCAGTATTTT. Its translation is CATRVTGGTDTQYF.

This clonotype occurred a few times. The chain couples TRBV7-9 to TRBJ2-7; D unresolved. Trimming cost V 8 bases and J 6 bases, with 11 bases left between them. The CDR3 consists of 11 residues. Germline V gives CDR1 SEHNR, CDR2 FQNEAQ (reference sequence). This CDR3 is CASSPLGEQYF. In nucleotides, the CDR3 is TGTGCCAGCTCCCCATTGGGCGAGCAGTACTTC.

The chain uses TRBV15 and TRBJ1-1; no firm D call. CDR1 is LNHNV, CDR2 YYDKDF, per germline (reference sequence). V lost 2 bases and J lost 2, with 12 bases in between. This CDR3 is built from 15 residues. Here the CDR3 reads CATSRYRTANTEAFF. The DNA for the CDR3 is TGTGCCACCAGCAGATACCGGACGGCTAACACTGAAGCTTTCTTT.

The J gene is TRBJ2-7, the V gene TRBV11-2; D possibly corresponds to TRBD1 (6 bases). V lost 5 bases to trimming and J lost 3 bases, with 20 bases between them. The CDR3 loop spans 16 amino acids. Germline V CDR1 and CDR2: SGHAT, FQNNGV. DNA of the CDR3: TGTGCCAGCAGCAACAGGGTAGGGAGACAGCACTACGAGCAGTACTTC. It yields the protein CASSNRVGRQHYEQYF.